Each of the 20 T cell receptor beta chains below was sequenced from the same sample in a study of CD8+CD57+ T cells in acquired aplastic anemia. TCR beta VDJ and CDR3 were profiled, and genomic DNA was the template. TCRdb fed the reads into MiXCR, producing one record per CDR3 protein. The sample lists some 190,000 distinct CDR3 sequences, less than 55% occurring once. Sequencing input: sorted CD4+, CD8+, or CD8+CD57+ T cells (not recorded which) from PBMCs. The receptors originated from a human donor in good health.

V usage is TRBV6-6 and J usage is TRBJ1-1; D may be TRBD1 (6 bases). Germline loops: CDR1 MNHNY, CDR2 SVGAGI (reference sequence). The CDR3 has 14 residues. V was trimmed by 5 bases and J by 1 base, leaving 11 bases between them. In nucleotides, the CDR3 is TGTGCCAGCAGTGTTGGACAGAAGAACACTGAAGCTTTCTTT. Protein: CASSVGQKNTEAFF.

V gene TRBV7-9 combines with J gene TRBJ2-7, with D perhaps TRBD2 (6 bases). Trimming took off 3 bases at V and 2 bases at J, with 14 bases between the two ends. The V gene's germline CDR1 is SEHNR and CDR2 FQNEAQ (reference sequence). The CDR3 has 15 residues. DNA for the CDR3: TGTGCCAGCAGCTTGGGGCCGGGAGATACCTACGAGCAGTACTTC. As protein: CASSLGPGDTYEQYF.

There are many counts of this clonotype. CDR3 protein: CASSLKGNQPQHF. As DNA, the CDR3 is TGTGCCAGCAGTTTAAAAGGGAATCAGCCCCAGCATTTT. V is TRBV12-3 or TRBV12-4 and J is TRBJ1-5, with D unresolved. The CDR3 runs 13 residues. V was shortened by 2 bases and J by 4 bases, with 6 bases between the two germline ends.

The table lists this clonotype with many counts. The chain links TRBV18 to TRBJ2-7, with D perhaps TRBD2 (6 bases). CDR1 KGHSH and CDR2 LQKENI come from the germline V gene. The V and J ends lost 6 bases and 2 bases respectively, with 8 bases between them. The CDR3 is made up of 12 amino acids. CDR3 sequence (DNA): TGTGCCAGCTCTAGCGGAACCTACGAGCAGTACTTC. It encodes CASSSGTYEQYF.

The chain uses TRBV24-1 and TRBJ2-2; the D gene is possibly TRBD2 (5 bases). Germline CDR1 reads KGHDR; CDR2 reads SFDVKD. The ends were cut back, 3 bases at V and 8 bases at J, with 6 bases in the middle. CDR3 length: 12 residues. The CDR3 coding sequence is TGTGCCACCAGTGATATAGCGGGGGAGCTGTTTTTT. It is translated as CATSDIAGELFF.

The V call is TRBV11-1, the J call TRBJ2-1, with D unresolved. Germline V gene data show CDR1 as SGHAT and CDR2 as FQDESV (reference sequence). V was clipped by 1 base and J by 2 bases, with 9 bases between them. The CDR3 extends over 15 amino acids. This CDR3 is CASSLELAAYNEQFF. The CDR3 DNA reads TGTGCCAGCAGCTTAGAGTTGGCCGCCTACAATGAGCAGTTCTTC.

This clonotype was observed a handful of times. The rearrangement uses TRBV12-3 or TRBV12-4 and TRBJ2-5, with 13 bases aligning to TRBD2. Trimming at V came to 8 bases and at J to 5 bases, leaving 11 bases not matched to a gene. CDR3 length: 16 residues. CDR3 sequence (DNA): TGTGCCAGCGGAGAGGGACTAGCGGGGCGGGGGGAGACCCAGTACTTC. The encoded protein is CASGEGLAGRGETQYF.

The chain carries TRBV5-1 and TRBJ2-2; 13 nucleotides line up with TRBD2. The CDR3 length is 16 residues. The J segment lost 7 bases and the V segment lost 4 bases, leaving 7 bases of the junction unmatched. The germline V gene has CDR1 SGHRS and CDR2 YFSETQ. CDR3 region: CASSTIGLAGVGELFF. The DNA for the CDR3 is TGCGCCAGCAGCACTATCGGACTAGCGGGAGTCGGGGAGCTGTTTTTT.

At least ten counts were recorded for this clonotype. The rearrangement links TRBV19 to TRBJ1-4; TRBD1 agrees at 7 bases. With 5 bases clipped from V and 3 bases from J, the junction kept 9 bases outside the gene matches. This CDR3 has 16 residues. In germline, CDR1 is LNHDA, CDR2 SQIVND (reference sequence). The CDR3 region has the DNA TGTGCCAGTAGTTACCGCTCAGGGGGAGCTAATGAAAAACTGTTTTTT. It translates to CASSYRSGGANEKLFF.

Details on this clonotype: Mismatch with germline at one junction end may stem from a read error. The J gene is TRBJ2-7, the V gene TRBV10-2; a possible D gene is TRBD1 (5 bases). Germline CDR1 is WSHSY and CDR2 is SAAADI. This CDR3 has 12 residues. CDR3 in DNA: TGCGCCAGCAGTCAGGGATCCTGCGAGCAGTACTTC. Residues: CASSQGSCEQYF.

This clonotype was detected many times. The V call is TRBV5-1, the J call TRBJ2-2; 9 bases are a match to TRBD2. With V trimmed by 6 bases and J by 6 bases, 9 bases remained unmatched. The germline V gene has CDR1 SGHRS and CDR2 YFSETQ. The CDR3 length is 15 residues. The CDR3 sequence: CASKESREGPGELFF. The CDR3 DNA follows: TGCGCCAGCAAGGAATCGCGGGAGGGCCCCGGGGAGCTGTTTTTT.

The gene calls are TRBV15 and TRBJ2-1; D remains ambiguous. CDR3 length equals 12 residues. The V and J ends lost 5 bases and 7 bases respectively, with 9 bases between them. Germline CDR1 is LNHNV and CDR2 is YYDKDF (reference sequence). CDR3 region: CATSARQNEQFF. In nucleotides, the CDR3 is TGTGCCACCAGCGCTCGTCAGAATGAGCAGTTCTTC.

In this sample, this clonotype turned up a few times. The chain combines TRBV2 with TRBJ2-7; D is perhaps TRBD2 (5 bases). The germline gives CDR1 SNHLY, CDR2 FYNNEI. V shed 7 bases and J shed 1 base, with 5 bases lying between them. The length of the CDR3 is 11 residues. For the CDR3, the DNA is TGTGCCAGCACGGGGTCCTACGAGCAGTACTTC. Residues: CASTGSYEQYF.

This clonotype was detected a few times. This sequence joins TRBV4-3 and TRBJ2-2; 7 bases are shared with TRBD2. The CDR3 contains 18 residues. V lost 1 base and J lost 4; bases outside the gene matches: 12. CDR1 and CDR2 from the germline V gene are LGHNA and YSLEER. CDR3 nucleotides: TGCGCCAGCAGCCAAGTTTTGGTGACTAGCCTTGTCACCGGGGAGCTGTTTTTT. This gives the protein CASSQVLVTSLVTGELFF.

This clonotype was recorded many times. The CDR3 DNA reads as TGTGCCAGTCAAAACGTGGGGTTCCACGAGCAGTACTTC. It encodes CASQNVGFHEQYF. The chain carries TRBV19 and TRBJ2-7, with D unresolved. V was clipped by 8 bases and J by 5 bases, with 16 bases between them. Germline V gene data show CDR1 as LNHDA and CDR2 as SQIVND (reference sequence). The CDR3 runs to 13 residues.

There are a few counts of this clonotype. The rearrangement links TRBV29-1 to TRBJ1-2; D gene uncertain. V was trimmed by 0 bases and J by 4 bases, leaving 6 bases between them. The CDR3 sequence is 12 residues long. Germline loops: CDR1 SQVTM, CDR2 ANQGSEA. The CDR3 here is CSVEEGSYGYTF. CDR3 sequence (DNA): TGCAGCGTTGAAGAAGGCAGCTATGGCTACACCTTC.

The gene calls are TRBV20-1 and TRBJ1-4, with no clear D. Germline V gene data show CDR1 as DFQATT and CDR2 as SNEGSKA (reference sequence). The V gene lost 6 bases and the J gene lost 8 bases, with 10 bases spanning the gap. There are 11 residues in the CDR3. Here the CDR3 reads CSAQGGEKLFF. CDR3 in DNA: TGCAGTGCGCAAGGTGGCGAAAAACTGTTTTTT.

This clonotype was detected ten times or more. This chain links TRBV9 with TRBJ1-1; D is uncertain. Germline V gene data show CDR1 as SGDLS and CDR2 as YYNGEE. The CDR3 is 13 residues long. V lost 0 bases to trimming and J lost 6 bases, with 9 bases between them. DNA of the CDR3: TGTGCCAGCAGCGTAGGAGGGAGAGCTGAAGCTTTCTTT. Encoded protein: CASSVGGRAEAFF.

There are many counts of this clonotype. V is TRBV11-2 and J is TRBJ2-5; TRBD2 matches at 7 bases. This CDR3 has 16 amino acids. Losses at the gene ends were 2 bases for V and 4 bases for J; bases not matched to a gene: 10. From germline, CDR1 is SGHAT and CDR2 FQNNGV. For the CDR3, the DNA is TGTGCCAGCAGCTTAATGGCGGGAGACGGTTCAGAGACCCAGTACTTC. It translates to CASSLMAGDGSETQYF.

This clonotype was recorded a few times. The chain couples TRBV19 to TRBJ1-2, with 7 bases that match TRBD1. This CDR3 region has 14 residues. J was trimmed by 4 bases and V by 8 bases; bases with no gene match: 10. The germline V gene has CDR1 LNHDA and CDR2 SQIVND (reference sequence). The CDR3 DNA reads TGTGCCAGTTCCCAGGGGGTGGGGGGCTATGGCTACACCTTC. Protein: CASSQGVGGYGYTF. The full variable domain, with the rest looked up from reference TRBV19 and TRBJ1-2, is DGGITQSPKYLFRKEGQNVTLSCEQNLNHDAMYWYRQDPGQGLRLIYYSQIVNDFQKGDIAEGYSVSREKKESFPLTVTSAQKNPTAFYLCASSQGVGGYGYTFGSGTRLTVV.